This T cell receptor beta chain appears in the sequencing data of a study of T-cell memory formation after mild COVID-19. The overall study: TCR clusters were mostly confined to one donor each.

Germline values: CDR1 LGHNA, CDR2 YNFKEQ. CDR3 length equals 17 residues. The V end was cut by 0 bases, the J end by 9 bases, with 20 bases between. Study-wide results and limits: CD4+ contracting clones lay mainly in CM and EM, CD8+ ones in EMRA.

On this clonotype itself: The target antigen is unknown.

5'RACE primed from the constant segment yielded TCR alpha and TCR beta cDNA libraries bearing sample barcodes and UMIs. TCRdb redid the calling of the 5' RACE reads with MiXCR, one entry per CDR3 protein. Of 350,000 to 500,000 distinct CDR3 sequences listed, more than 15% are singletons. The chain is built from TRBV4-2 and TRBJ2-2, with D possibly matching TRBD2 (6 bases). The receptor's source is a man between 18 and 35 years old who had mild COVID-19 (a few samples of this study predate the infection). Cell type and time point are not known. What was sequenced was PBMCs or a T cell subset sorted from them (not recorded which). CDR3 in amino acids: CASSQDVVREEGRELFF. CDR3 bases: TGTGCCAGCAGCCAAGATGTCGTGAGGGAGGAGGGCCGGGAGCTGTTTTTT.